A single TCR beta chain is shown here with its context. The antigen is unknown. This record belongs to a study of graft-versus-host responses after intestinal transplantation. Sequencing used immunoSEQ multiplex PCR; TCRdb keeps in-frame clones, though not all of them. The sample contains more than 95,000 clones, less than 90% of which appear only once. Between the trimmed V and J ends, which lost 0 bases and 3 bases, there was a span of 15 bases. In germline, CDR1 is SGHRS, CDR2 YFSETQ. The CDR3 is 17 amino acids. Sequenced here: unstimulated CD4+ T cells sorted from spleen or lymph node cells, sampled before intestinal transplant. This receptor was obtained from a human donor who received an intestinal transplant. V usage is TRBV5-1 and J usage is TRBJ2-2, with a tentative D call TRBD2 (5 bases). The CDR3 region has the DNA TGCGCCAGCAGCTTGGCGGGCGGAGGTCATGACACCGGGGAGCTGTTTTTT. Protein product: CASSLAGGGHDTGELFF.